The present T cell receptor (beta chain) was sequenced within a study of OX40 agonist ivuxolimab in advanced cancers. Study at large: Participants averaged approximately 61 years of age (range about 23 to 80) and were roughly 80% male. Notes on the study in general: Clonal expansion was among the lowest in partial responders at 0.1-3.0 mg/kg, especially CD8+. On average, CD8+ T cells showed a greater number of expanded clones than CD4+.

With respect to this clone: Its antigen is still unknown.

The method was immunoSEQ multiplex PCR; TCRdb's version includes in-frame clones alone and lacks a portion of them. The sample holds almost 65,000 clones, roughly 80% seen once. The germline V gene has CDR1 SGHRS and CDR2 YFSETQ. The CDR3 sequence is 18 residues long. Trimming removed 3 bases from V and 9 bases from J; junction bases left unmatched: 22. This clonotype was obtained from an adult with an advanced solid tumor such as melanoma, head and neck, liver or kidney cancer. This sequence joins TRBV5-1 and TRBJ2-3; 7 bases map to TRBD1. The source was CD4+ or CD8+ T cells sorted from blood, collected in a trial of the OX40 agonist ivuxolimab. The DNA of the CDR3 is TGCGCCAGCAGCTCTGTAAGGGTAACTAGGACAGGCGAAAAGACGCAGTATTTT. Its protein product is CASSSVRVTRTGEKTQYF.